The clone carrying this T cell receptor (beta chain) was counted only a few times. The data are from a study of human T cells and chemical hapten exposure. Germline CDR1 MDHEN, CDR2 SYDVKM. V gave up 3 bases and J gave up 0 bases; unmatched junction bases: 5. CDR3 length: 16 amino acids. Time point meaning: pre-sensitization, week 0. Treatment in this sample: therapeutic diphenylcyclopropenone sensitization with weekly scalp DPC. TCRdb ran MiXCR on the RACE reads and lists one entry per CDR3 protein. The sample includes about 180,000 distinct CDR3 sequences, more than 25% of them seen just once. This TCR was recovered from a woman under 40 with alopecia areata. Some clones in this sample may be carry-over from other donors' samples. The sequencing used whole blood, collected in connection with sensitization to the hapten diphenylcyclopropenone (DPC). The gene calls are TRBV28 and TRBJ2-5, with 9 bases fitting TRBD1. As DNA, the CDR3 is TGTGCCAGCAGTTTTCTTGGGACAGGGTACCAAGAGACCCAGTACTTC. Amino acids: CASSFLGTGYQETQYF.